The entry that follows covers one TCR beta chain sequence. Profiled with immunoSEQ multiplex PCR; TCRdb holds only in-frame clones, not every one. The sample yields 100,000 to 150,000 clones, 89% seen once. This record belongs to a study of control samples from healthy donors and cancer patients. Germline lookup yields CDR1 SQVTM and CDR2 ANQGSEA. The CDR3 sequence is 14 residues long. Trimming pared 4 bases from V and 2 bases from J, leaving 14 bases between. The sample comprised PBMCs. The rearrangement uses TRBV29-1 and TRBJ1-1, with D possibly being TRBD1 (5 bases). The TCR originated in a man between 50 and 59 years old with head and neck cancer. The CDR3 is CSVVSPGHNTEAFF. The DNA of the CDR3 is TGCAGCGTTGTTTCTCCAGGACACAACACTGAAGCTTTCTTT.